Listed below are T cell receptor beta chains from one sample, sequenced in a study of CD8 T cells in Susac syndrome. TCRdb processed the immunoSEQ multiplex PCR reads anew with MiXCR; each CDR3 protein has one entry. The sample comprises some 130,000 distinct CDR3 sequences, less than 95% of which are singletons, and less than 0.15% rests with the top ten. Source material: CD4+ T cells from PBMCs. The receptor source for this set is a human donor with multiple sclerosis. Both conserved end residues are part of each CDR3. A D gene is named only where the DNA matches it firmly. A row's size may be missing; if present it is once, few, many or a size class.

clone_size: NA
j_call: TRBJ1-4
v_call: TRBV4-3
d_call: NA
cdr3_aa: CASSQDFRPPDEKLFF
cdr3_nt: TGCGCCAGCAGCCAAGATTTCAGGCCGCCCGATGAAAAACTGTTTTTT

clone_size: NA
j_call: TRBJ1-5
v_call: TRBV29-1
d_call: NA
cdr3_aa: CSVAPGGNQPQHF
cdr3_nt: TGCAGCGTGGCCCCAGGGGGCAATCAGCCCCAGCATTTT

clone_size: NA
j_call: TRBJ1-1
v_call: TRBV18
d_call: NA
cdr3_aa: CATAIGVNTEAFF
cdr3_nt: TGTGCCACCGCGATAGGCGTGAACACTGAAGCTTTCTTT

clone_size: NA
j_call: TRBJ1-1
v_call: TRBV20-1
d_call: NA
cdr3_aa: CSASAQNMNTEAFF
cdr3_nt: TGCAGTGCTAGTGCCCAGAACATGAACACTGAAGCTTTCTTT

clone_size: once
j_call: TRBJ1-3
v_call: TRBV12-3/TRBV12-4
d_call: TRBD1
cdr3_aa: CASTHSTGALTRYF
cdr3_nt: TGTGCCAGCACCCACTCGACAGGGGCCCTGACGAGATATTTT

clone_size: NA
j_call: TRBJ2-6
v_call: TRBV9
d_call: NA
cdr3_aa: CASSVDLQGISSGANVLTF
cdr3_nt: TGTGCCAGCAGCGTAGACCTCCAGGGGATTTCCTCTGGGGCCAACGTCCTGACTTTC

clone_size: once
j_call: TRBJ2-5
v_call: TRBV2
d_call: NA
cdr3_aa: CASSSRVQETQYF
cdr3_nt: TGTGCCAGCAGTTCGCGGGTCCAAGAGACCCAGTACTTC

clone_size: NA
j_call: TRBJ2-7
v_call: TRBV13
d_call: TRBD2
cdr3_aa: CASTPQLAGGPYEQYF
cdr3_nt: TGTGCCAGCACCCCCCAGTTAGCGGGGGGACCCTACGAGCAGTACTTC

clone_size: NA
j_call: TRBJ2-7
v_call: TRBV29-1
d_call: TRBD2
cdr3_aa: CSVEIFGGSLTYEQYF
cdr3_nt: TGCAGCGTTGAAATTTTCGGCGGGAGCCTAACCTACGAGCAGTACTTC

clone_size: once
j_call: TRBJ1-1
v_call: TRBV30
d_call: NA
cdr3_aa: CAWSGTGTVNTEAFF
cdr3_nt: TGTGCCTGGAGCGGAACCGGGACGGTGAACACTGAAGCTTTCTTT

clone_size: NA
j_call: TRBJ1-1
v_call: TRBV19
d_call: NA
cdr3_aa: CASTVGGHTEAFF
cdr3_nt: TGTGCCAGTACCGTAGGGGGGCACACTGAAGCTTTCTTT

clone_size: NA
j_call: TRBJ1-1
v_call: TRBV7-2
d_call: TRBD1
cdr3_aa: CASSKTGRGAFF
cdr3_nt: TGTGCCAGCAGCAAAACCGGCAGGGGGGCTTTCTTT

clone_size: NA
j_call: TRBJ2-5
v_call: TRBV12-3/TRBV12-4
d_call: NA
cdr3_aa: CASSFKGDFETQYF
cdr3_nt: TGTGCCAGCAGTTTTAAGGGAGATTTTGAGACCCAGTACTTC

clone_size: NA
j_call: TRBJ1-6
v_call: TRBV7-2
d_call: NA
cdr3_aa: CASSPADNGSPLHF
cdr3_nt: TGTGCCAGCAGCCCGGCGGACAACGGTTCACCCCTCCACTTT